The rows below give T cell receptor beta chains drawn from one sample of a study of CD8 T cells in Susac syndrome. TCRdb called the immunoSEQ multiplex PCR reads again in MiXCR, with one record for every CDR3 protein. This sample has about 120,000 distinct CDR3 sequences, with nearly 96% found just once. The sequencing sample was made of CD4+ T cells from PBMCs. Receptor source: a human donor with Susac syndrome. Both conserved end residues are part of each CDR3. D genes are given only for firm matches. Size is stated for part of the rows, as once, few or many counts, or as a class when the clone is expanded.

DNA	CDR3	J	V	size	D
TGTGCCAGCAGCAAATGGGGAGGTATGGAGCAGTACTTC	CASSKWGGMEQYF	TRBJ2-7	TRBV21-1	NA	NA
TGTGCCAGCTCACCTAGAGGGACAGACACTGAAGCTTTCTTT	CASSPRGTDTEAFF	TRBJ1-1	TRBV18	NA	TRBD1
TGCAGCGTTGCCGTGTACAATGAGCAGTTCTTC	CSVAVYNEQFF	TRBJ2-1	TRBV29-1	NA	NA
TGCAGTGCTAGAACAGGGGGGAGCTCTGGGGCCAACGTCCTGACTTTC	CSARTGGSSGANVLTF	TRBJ2-6	TRBV20-1	NA	TRBD1
TGTGCCAGCAGCCAAACTAGCGGGAGTTACGAGCAGTACTTC	CASSQTSGSYEQYF	TRBJ2-7	TRBV3-1	NA	TRBD2
TGTGCCACCTACAGCGGGAGCCCTCCCTACGAGCAGTACTTC	CATYSGSPPYEQYF	TRBJ2-7	TRBV6-5	NA	TRBD2
TGTGCCAGCAGCCTGGGACAGGGGGTGAAGACCCAGTACTTC	CASSLGQGVKTQYF	TRBJ2-5	TRBV12-3/TRBV12-4	NA	TRBD1
TGTGCCTGGAGTCGGCAGGGCAGTCAGCCCCAGCATTTT	CAWSRQGSQPQHF	TRBJ1-5	TRBV30	few	NA
TGTGCCAGCAGTGGGGGACGAAACATTCAGTACTTC	CASSGGRNIQYF	TRBJ2-4	TRBV2	NA	NA
TGTGCCAGCAGTTTTCGGCGGAACTACAAAAACATTCAGTACTTC	CASSFRRNYKNIQYF	TRBJ2-4	TRBV28	NA	NA
TGCGCCAGCAGCCAAGCCGTGGAAAAGACCCAGTACTTC	CASSQAVEKTQYF	TRBJ2-5	TRBV4-3	NA	NA
TGTGCCAGCAGCCTGCGGGACAGGGGGCCGTACGAGCAGTACTTC	CASSLRDRGPYEQYF	TRBJ2-7	TRBV6-5	NA	TRBD1
TGTGCCAGCACCGTGCCGGGACTAGCGAACACCGGGGAGCTGTTTTTT	CASTVPGLANTGELFF	TRBJ2-2	TRBV7-9	NA	TRBD2
TGTGCCAGCAGACCCGGACAGAGGAACACTGAAGCTTTCTTT	CASRPGQRNTEAFF	TRBJ1-1	TRBV7-2	NA	NA
TGTGCCAGCAGGCGGGCAGGGCAGAACACCGGGGAGCTGTTTTTT	CASRRAGQNTGELFF	TRBJ2-2	TRBV13	NA	NA